This paragraph reports one T cell receptor beta chain. These data originate in a study of blood T cell repertoires in COVID-19. Looking at the study overall: Italy, Spain and the United States were the sources of the convalescent and acute COVID-19 samples. T cells, B-cell-depleted T cells, or PBMCs supplied cDNA or gDNA.

Clones were read by immunoSEQ multiplex PCR, and TCRdb kept only the in-frame ones, dropping some. The data show some 230,000 clones, with around 84% seen just once and roughly 5% held by the top ten. This TCR was recovered from a woman aged 55-69 years who had recovered from COVID-19. What was sequenced was peripheral blood.

The CDR3 here is CAAGQGVKTQYF. Written as DNA, the CDR3 is TGTGCGGCCGGACAGGGGGTAAAGACCCAGTACTTC. This rearrangement joins TRBV10-3 to TRBJ2-5; TRBD1 aligns across 10 bases. The CDR3 length is 12 residues. Germline assignment: CDR1 ENHRY and CDR2 SYGVKD.